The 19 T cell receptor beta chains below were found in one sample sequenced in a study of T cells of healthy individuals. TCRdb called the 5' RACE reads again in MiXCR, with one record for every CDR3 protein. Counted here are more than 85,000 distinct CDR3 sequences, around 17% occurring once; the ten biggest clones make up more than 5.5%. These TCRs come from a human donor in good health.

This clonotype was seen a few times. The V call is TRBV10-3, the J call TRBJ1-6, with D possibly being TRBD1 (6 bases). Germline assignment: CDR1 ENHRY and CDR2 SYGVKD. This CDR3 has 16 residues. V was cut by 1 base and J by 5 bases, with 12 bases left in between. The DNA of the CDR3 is TGTGCCATCAGTGAGTTACAGGGCCCCGATAATTCACCCCTCCACTTT. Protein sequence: CAISELQGPDNSPLHF.

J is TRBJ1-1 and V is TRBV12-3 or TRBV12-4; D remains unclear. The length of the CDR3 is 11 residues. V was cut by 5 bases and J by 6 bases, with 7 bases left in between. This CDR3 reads CASSKKAEAFF. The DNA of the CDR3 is TGTGCCAGCAGTAAGAAGGCTGAAGCTTTCTTT.

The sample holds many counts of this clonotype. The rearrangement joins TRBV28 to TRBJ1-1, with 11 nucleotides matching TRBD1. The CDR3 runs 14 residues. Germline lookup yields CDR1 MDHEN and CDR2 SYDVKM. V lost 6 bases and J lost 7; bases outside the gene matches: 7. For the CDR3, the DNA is TGTGCCAGCAGCTGGACAGGGGGCTACGTTGAAGCTTTCTTT. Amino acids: CASSWTGGYVEAFF.

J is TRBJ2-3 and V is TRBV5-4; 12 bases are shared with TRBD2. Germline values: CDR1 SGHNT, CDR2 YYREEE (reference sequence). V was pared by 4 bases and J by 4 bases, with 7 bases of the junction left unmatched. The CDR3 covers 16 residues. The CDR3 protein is CASSLRLAGEADTQYF. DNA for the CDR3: TGTGCCAGCAGCCTGAGACTAGCGGGAGAAGCAGATACGCAGTATTTT.

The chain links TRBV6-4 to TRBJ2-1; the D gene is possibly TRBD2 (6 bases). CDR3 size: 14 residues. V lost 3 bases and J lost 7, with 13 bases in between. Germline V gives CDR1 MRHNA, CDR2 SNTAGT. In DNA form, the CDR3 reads TGTGCCAGCAGTGAAGGGGAAGGAGGGAATGAGCAGTTCTTC. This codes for CASSEGEGGNEQFF.

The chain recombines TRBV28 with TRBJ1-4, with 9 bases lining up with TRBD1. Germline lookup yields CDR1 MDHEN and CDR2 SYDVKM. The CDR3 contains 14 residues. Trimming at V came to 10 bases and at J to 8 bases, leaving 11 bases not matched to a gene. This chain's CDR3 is CAIPADRGREKLFF. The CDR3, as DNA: TGTGCCATTCCGGCGGACAGGGGAAGGGAAAAACTGTTTTTT. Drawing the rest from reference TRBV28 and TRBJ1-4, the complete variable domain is DVKVTQSSRYLVKRTGEKVFLECVQDMDHENMFWYRQDPGLGLRLIYFSYDVKMKEKGDIPEGYSVSREKKERFSLILESASTNQTSMYLCAIPADRGREKLFFGSGTQLSVL.

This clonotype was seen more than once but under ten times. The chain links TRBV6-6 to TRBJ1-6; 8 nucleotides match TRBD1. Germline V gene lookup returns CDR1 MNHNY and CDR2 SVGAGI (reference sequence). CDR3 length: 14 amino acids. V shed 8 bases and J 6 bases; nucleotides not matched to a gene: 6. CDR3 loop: CASGDRFTNSPLHF. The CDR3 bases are TGTGCCAGCGGGGACAGGTTTACTAATTCACCCCTCCACTTT.

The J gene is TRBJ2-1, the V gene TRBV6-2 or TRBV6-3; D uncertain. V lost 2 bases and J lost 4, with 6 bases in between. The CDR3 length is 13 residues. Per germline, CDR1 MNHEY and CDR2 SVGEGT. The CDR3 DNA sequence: TGTGCCAGCAGTTACCCAGTTTACAATGAGCAGTTCTTC. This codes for CASSYPVYNEQFF.

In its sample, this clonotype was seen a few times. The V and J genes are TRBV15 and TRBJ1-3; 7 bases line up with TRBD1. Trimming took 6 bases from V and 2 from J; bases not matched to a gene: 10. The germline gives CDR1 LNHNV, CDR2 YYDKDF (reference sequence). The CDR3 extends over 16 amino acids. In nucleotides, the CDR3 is TGTGCCACCAGTCCCAAAGAGACAGGGACTGGAAACACCATATATTTT. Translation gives CATSPKETGTGNTIYF.

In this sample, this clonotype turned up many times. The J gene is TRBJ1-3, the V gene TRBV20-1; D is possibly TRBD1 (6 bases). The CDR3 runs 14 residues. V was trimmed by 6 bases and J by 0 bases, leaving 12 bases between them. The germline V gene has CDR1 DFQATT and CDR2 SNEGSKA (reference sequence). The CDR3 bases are TGCAGTGCAAGAAAACAGGGCTCTGGAAACACCATATATTTT. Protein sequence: CSARKQGSGNTIYF.

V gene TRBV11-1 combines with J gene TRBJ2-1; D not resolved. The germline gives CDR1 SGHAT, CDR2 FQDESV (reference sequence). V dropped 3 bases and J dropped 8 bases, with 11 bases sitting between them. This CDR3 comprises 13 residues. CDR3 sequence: CASSLNPIDEQFF. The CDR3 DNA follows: TGTGCCAGCAGCTTGAATCCCATTGATGAGCAGTTCTTC.

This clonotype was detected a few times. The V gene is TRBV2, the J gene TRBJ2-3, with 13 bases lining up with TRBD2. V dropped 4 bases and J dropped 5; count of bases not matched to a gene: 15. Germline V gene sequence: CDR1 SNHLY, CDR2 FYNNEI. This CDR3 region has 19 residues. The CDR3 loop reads CASSVHLPRLAGGGDTQYF. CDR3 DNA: TGTGCCAGCAGTGTCCACCTGCCCCGACTAGCGGGAGGCGGAGATACGCAGTATTTT.

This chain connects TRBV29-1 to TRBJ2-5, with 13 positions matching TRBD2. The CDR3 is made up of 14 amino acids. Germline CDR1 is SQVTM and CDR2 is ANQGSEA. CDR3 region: CAVWRLAGGETQYF. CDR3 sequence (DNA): TGCGCGGTATGGAGACTAGCGGGGGGAGAGACCCAGTACTTC.

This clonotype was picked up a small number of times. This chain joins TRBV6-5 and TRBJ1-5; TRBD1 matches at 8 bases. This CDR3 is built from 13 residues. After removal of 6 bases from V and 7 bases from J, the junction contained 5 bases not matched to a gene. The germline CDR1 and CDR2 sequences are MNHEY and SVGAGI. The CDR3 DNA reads TGTGCCAGCAGCCGGACAGGGCCACAGCCCCAGCATTTT. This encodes CASSRTGPQPQHF.

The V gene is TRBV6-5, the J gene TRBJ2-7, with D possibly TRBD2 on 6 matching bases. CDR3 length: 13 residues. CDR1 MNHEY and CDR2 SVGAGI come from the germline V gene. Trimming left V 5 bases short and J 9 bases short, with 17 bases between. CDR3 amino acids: CASSNVDYTVQYF. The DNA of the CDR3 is TGTGCCAGCAGTAACGTGGACTACACAGTGCAGTACTTC.

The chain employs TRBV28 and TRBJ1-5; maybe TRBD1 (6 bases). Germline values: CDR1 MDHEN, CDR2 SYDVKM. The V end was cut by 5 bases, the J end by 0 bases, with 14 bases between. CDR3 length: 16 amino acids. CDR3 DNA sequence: TGTGCCAGCAGTGGTCGGGGGCTATATAGCAATCAGCCCCAGCATTTT. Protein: CASSGRGLYSNQPQHF.

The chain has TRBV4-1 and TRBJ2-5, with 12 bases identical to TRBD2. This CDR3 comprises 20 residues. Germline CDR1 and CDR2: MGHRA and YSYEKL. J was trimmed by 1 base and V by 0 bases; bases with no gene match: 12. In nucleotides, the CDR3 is TGCGCCAGCAGCCAAGATCATCTAGCGGGGGGGCTATCGCCCCAAGAGACCCAGTACTTC. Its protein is CASSQDHLAGGLSPQETQYF.

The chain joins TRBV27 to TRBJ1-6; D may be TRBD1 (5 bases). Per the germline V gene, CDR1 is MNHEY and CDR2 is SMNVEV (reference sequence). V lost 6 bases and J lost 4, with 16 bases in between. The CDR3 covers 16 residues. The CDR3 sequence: CASSPDQGGYNSPLHF. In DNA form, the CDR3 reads TGTGCCAGCAGCCCGGATCAGGGAGGTTATAATTCACCCCTCCACTTT.

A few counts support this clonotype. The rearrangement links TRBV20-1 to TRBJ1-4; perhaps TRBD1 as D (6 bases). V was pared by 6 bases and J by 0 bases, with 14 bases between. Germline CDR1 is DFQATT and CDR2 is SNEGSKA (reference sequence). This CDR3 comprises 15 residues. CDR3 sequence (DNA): TGCAGTGCCGAAGGGGGGATCGCAACTAATGAAAAACTGTTTTTT. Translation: CSAEGGIATNEKLFF.